The next 19 T cell receptor beta chains were all read from a single sample in a study of identical twins. TCRdb recomputed calls from the 5' RACE reads with MiXCR, one row per CDR3 protein. The sample lists 200,000 to 250,000 distinct CDR3 sequences; 5.5% to 8% were seen once. Separately, the same data were catalogued under a study of yellow fever vaccine responses in identical twins.

The sequenced sample was memory (CD45RO+) T cells sorted from blood. These TCRs come from a woman aged 18-29 years in good health.

This clonotype was recorded at least ten times. The chain recombines TRBV7-6 with TRBJ2-1, with unresolved D. The CDR3 loop spans 13 amino acids. V dropped 1 base and J dropped 3 bases, with 4 bases sitting between them. The germline CDR1 and CDR2 sequences are SGHVS and FNYEAQ. This chain's CDR3 is CASSLVDYNEQFF. The CDR3 region has the DNA TGTGCCAGCAGCTTAGTCGACTACAATGAGCAGTTCTTC.

Remarks on this clonotype: This may arise from a read error, as a much more abundant clone is one base away. This sequence joins TRBV25-1 and TRBJ2-3, with 10 bases lining up with TRBD2. The CDR3 loop spans 15 amino acids. Trimming cost V 3 bases and J 3 bases; bases outside gene matches: 3. The germline gives CDR1 MGHDK, CDR2 SYGVNS. In DNA, the CDR3 is TGTGCCAGCAGTGATGCTAGCGGGGGTACAGATACGCAGTATTTT. This translates into CASSDASGGTDTQYF.

The rearrangement links TRBV28 to TRBJ2-3; D is possibly TRBD1 or TRBD2 (6 bases each). Germline CDR1 reads MDHEN; CDR2 reads SYDVKM. V lost 6 bases and J lost 2, with 21 bases in between. CDR3 size: 17 residues. CDR3 bases: TGTGCCAGCAGATCCCTTGGGCGAGGGGGGCCCACAGATACGCAGTATTTT. Translated: CASRSLGRGGPTDTQYF. Full variable domain (outside the CDR3, taken from reference TRBV28 and TRBJ2-3): DVKVTQSSRYLVKRTGEKVFLECVQDMDHENMFWYRQDPGLGLRLIYFSYDVKMKEKGDIPEGYSVSREKKERFSLILESASTNQTSMYLCASRSLGRGGPTDTQYFGPGTRLTVL.

This clonotype was seen only a few times. The CDR3, as DNA: TGTGCCAGCAGCCAGCGATGGACTAGACTCACAGATACGCAGTATTTT. Protein product: CASSQRWTRLTDTQYF. This chain connects TRBV3-1 to TRBJ2-3; 7 bases are shared with TRBD2. The CDR3 spans 16 residues. Germline V CDR1 and CDR2: LGHDT, YNNKEL (reference sequence). Trimming took 3 bases from V and 2 from J; bases not matched to a gene: 8.

This clonotype was found many times. The V gene is TRBV9, the J gene TRBJ2-7; TRBD2 aligns across 8 bases. The CDR3 contains 16 residues. CDR1 and CDR2 (germline): SGDLS, YYNGEE. After removal of 4 bases from V and 0 bases from J, the junction contained 9 bases not matched to a gene. The CDR3 loop reads CASSPTAGVPSYEQYF. In DNA form, the CDR3 reads TGTGCCAGCAGCCCTACAGCGGGAGTGCCCTCCTACGAGCAGTACTTC.

The V call is TRBV7-8, the J call TRBJ1-6; D is uncertain. There are 16 residues in the CDR3. Trimming stripped 5 bases from V and 7 bases from J, with 18 bases between. Per the germline V gene, CDR1 is SGHVS and CDR2 is FQNEAQ. CDR3 coding DNA: TGTGCCAGCAGCCCAGTGGACGGGCAAAACAATTCACCCCTCCACTTT. This sequence encodes CASSPVDGQNNSPLHF.

The sample holds a few counts of this clonotype. The chain uses TRBV5-6 and TRBJ2-1; D is perhaps TRBD1 (5 bases). This CDR3 contains 13 residues. Trimming removed 6 bases from V and 7 bases from J, with 14 bases in between. The V gene's germline CDR1 is SGHDT and CDR2 YYEEEE. The DNA of the CDR3 is TGTGCCAGCAAGACGGACACAGGAAATGAGCAGTTCTTC. It codes for CASKTDTGNEQFF.

There are many counts of this clonotype. The CDR3 spells CAISGASGGNNEQFF. DNA for the CDR3: TGTGCCATCTCGGGCGCTAGCGGGGGGAACAATGAGCAGTTCTTC. V and J are TRBV10-3 and TRBJ2-1; 11 bases fit TRBD2. This CDR3 spans 15 amino acids. The germline CDR1 and CDR2 sequences are ENHRY and SYGVKD. After removal of 8 bases from V and 5 bases from J, the junction contained 8 bases not matched to a gene.

This clonotype was recorded at least ten times. The chain links TRBV12-3 or TRBV12-4 to TRBJ1-5, with D possibly TRBD1 on 6 matching bases. This CDR3 comprises 14 residues. V lost 2 bases and J 7 bases, leaving 12 bases between the germline ends. The CDR3 is CASSLNSGVQPQHF. The CDR3 DNA reads as TGTGCCAGCAGTTTAAACTCAGGGGTGCAGCCCCAGCATTTT.

J is TRBJ2-5 and V is TRBV5-6, with D perhaps matching TRBD1 or TRBD2 (5 bases each). The CDR3 covers 16 residues. V was trimmed by 1 base and J by 5 bases, leaving 18 bases between them. Per germline, CDR1 SGHDT and CDR2 YYEEEE. The CDR3 DNA is TGTGCCAGCAGCTTGTTGTTAGAGGGGAAAACGGAGACCCAGTACTTC. It is translated as CASSLLLEGKTETQYF.

The chain has TRBV7-9 and TRBJ2-5, with D tentatively TRBD1 (6 bases). V was shortened by 0 bases and J by 2 bases, with 7 bases between the two germline ends. The CDR3 is 14 residues long. Germline loops: CDR1 SEHNR, CDR2 FQNEAQ (reference sequence). CDR3 bases: TGTGCCAGCAGCTTAGCAGACAGGCAAGAGACCCAGTACTTC. It encodes CASSLADRQETQYF.

The chain employs TRBV20-1 and TRBJ1-4, with a weak D call TRBD1 (5 bases). Trimming took off 2 bases at V and 8 bases at J, with 21 bases between the two ends. The CDR3 runs to 16 residues. Germline lookup yields CDR1 DFQATT and CDR2 SNEGSKA (reference sequence). Here the CDR3 reads CSARTRQGTQPEKLFF. In DNA, the CDR3 is TGCAGTGCTAGAACACGACAAGGGACTCAACCCGAAAAACTGTTTTTT.

The chain employs TRBV14 and TRBJ1-1; possibly TRBD1 for D (6 bases). Per the germline V gene, CDR1 is SGHDN and CDR2 is FVKESK. This CDR3 comprises 14 residues. V lost 1 base and J lost 5, with 11 bases in between. DNA of the CDR3: TGTGCCAGCAGCCAAGTTGGGGGGCGGACTGAAGCTTTCTTT. Its protein product is CASSQVGGRTEAFF.

The rearrangement links TRBV7-9 to TRBJ2-1; 11 nucleotides match TRBD2. The CDR3 covers 16 residues. Germline CDR1 SEHNR, CDR2 FQNEAQ (reference sequence). V shed 3 bases, J shed 12 bases, and the junction held 13 bases outside the gene matches. CDR3 DNA sequence: TGTGCCAGCAGCTTGGCGGGGACTAGCGGAGGTATGAGGCAGTTCTTC. Residues: CASSLAGTSGGMRQFF. Complete variable domain (other parts from reference TRBV7-9 and TRBJ2-1): DTGVSQNPRHKITKRGQNVTFRCDPISEHNRLYWYRQTLGQGPEFLTYFQNEAQLEKSRLLSDRFSAERPKGSFSTLEIQRTEQGDSAMYLCASSLAGTSGGMRQFFGPGTRLTVL.

This rearrangement joins TRBV27 to TRBJ2-6; 12 positions match TRBD1. Germline V gives CDR1 MNHEY, CDR2 SMNVEV (reference sequence). The CDR3 runs 19 residues. V lost 3 bases, J lost 1 base, and 7 bases stayed unmatched. DNA of the CDR3: TGTGCCAGCAGTTTGATTGGGGACAGGGGGCAATCTGGGGCCAACGTCCTGACTTTC. This sequence encodes CASSLIGDRGQSGANVLTF.

The chain couples TRBV11-2 to TRBJ2-7, with a possible D match to TRBD1 (6 bases). The CDR3 totals 15 residues. Germline V gives CDR1 SGHAT, CDR2 FQNNGV. With 2 bases removed from V and 2 bases from J, the gap between germline ends came to 13 bases. Written as DNA, the CDR3 is TGTGCCAGCAGCTTATCCGACAGGCTAGCCTACGAGCAGTACGTC. Protein: CASSLSDRLAYEQYV.

The chain carries TRBV20-1 and TRBJ2-5; D may be TRBD1 (6 bases). The CDR3 extends over 13 amino acids. Trimming took 6 bases from V and 0 from J, leaving 11 bases between them. Looked up from germline, CDR1 is DFQATT and CDR2 is SNEGSKA (reference sequence). CDR3 DNA sequence: TGCAGTGCCCCCGACAGGAACCAAGAGACCCAGTACTTC. It specifies CSAPDRNQETQYF.

The chain is built from TRBV19 and TRBJ1-1; no clear D. Trimming took off 4 bases at V and 2 bases at J, with 11 bases between the two ends. Looked up from germline, CDR1 is LNHDA and CDR2 is SQIVND (reference sequence). The CDR3 loop spans 14 amino acids. The CDR3 coding sequence is TGTGCCAGTAGTACCCCGACCAGAAACACTGAAGCTTTCTTT. Protein product: CASSTPTRNTEAFF.

This clonotype was found a few times. V is TRBV12-3 or TRBV12-4 and J is TRBJ2-3; 11 bases are shared with TRBD2. The V segment lost 6 bases and the J segment 6 bases; nucleotides outside the gene matches: 8. CDR3 length: 15 residues. Here the CDR3 reads CASRSSGRDTDTQYF. Written as DNA, the CDR3 is TGTGCCAGCAGAAGTAGCGGGAGGGACACGGATACGCAGTATTTT.